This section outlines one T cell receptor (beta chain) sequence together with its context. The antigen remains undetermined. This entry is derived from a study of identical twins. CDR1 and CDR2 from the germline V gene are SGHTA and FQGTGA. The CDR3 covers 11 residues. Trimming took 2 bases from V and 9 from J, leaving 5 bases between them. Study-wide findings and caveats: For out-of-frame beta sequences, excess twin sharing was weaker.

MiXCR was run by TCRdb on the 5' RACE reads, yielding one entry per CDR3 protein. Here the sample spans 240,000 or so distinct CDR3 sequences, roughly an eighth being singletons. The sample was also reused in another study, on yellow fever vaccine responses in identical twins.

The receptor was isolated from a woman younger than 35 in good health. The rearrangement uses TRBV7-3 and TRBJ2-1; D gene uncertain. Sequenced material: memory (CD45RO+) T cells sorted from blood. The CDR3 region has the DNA TGTGCCAGCAGCTTAGGAGCTGAGCAGTTCTTC. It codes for CASSLGAEQFF.